Below, 15 T cell receptor beta chains from the same sample are listed, as sequenced in a study of T cell responses to AZD1222 COVID-19 vaccine. Using immunoSEQ multiplex PCR, the repertoire was profiled, and TCRdb retains in-frame clones only, with some absent. The sample holds 85,000 to 110,000 clones, 91% seen once. Sequenced material: peripheral blood, taken on day 0 of AZD1222 vaccination. All receptors derive from an adult in good health.

The rearrangement links TRBV19 to TRBJ1-6; 10 bases map to TRBD1. CDR3 length: 14 residues. CDR1 is LNHDA and CDR2 is SQIVND in the germline V gene (reference sequence). Unmatched junction bases numbered 1, after V lost 4 bases and J lost 7 bases. The CDR3 coding sequence is TGTGCCAGTAGTAAGGACAGGGGGAATTCACCCCTCCACTTT. It codes for CASSKDRGNSPLHF.

The rearrangement links TRBV30 to TRBJ2-1; 8 bases are a match to TRBD2. Trimming took 5 bases from V and 2 from J; bases not matched to a gene: 5. Germline V CDR1 and CDR2: GTSNPN, SVGIG (reference sequence). The CDR3 is 14 amino acids. The CDR3 loop reads CAWEASGPYNEQFF. CDR3 bases: TGTGCCTGGGAGGCTAGCGGGCCCTACAATGAGCAGTTCTTC. Combining the CDR3 with reference TRBV30 and TRBJ2-1 gives the whole variable domain SQTIHQWPATLVQPVGSPLSLECTVEGTSNPNLYWYRQAAGRGLQLLFYSVGIGQISSEVPQNLSASRPQDRQFILSSKKLLLSDSGFYLCAWEASGPYNEQFFGPGTRLTVL.

The V gene is TRBV28, the J gene TRBJ1-2; D gene ambiguous. Trimming stripped 5 bases from V and 3 bases from J, with 10 bases between. The CDR3 totals 13 residues. The germline CDR1 and CDR2 sequences are MDHEN and SYDVKM. CDR3 region: CASSPWGDYGYTF. CDR3 nucleotide sequence: TGTGCCAGCAGTCCGTGGGGTGACTATGGCTACACCTTC.

The genes are TRBV30 and TRBJ2-4, with TRBD2 matching 7 bases. The CDR3 contains 15 residues. The V and J ends lost 3 bases and 5 bases, in that order; junction bases with no gene match: 10. CDR1 is GTSNPN and CDR2 is SVGIG in the germline V gene (reference sequence). CDR3 sequence (DNA): TGTGCCTGGAGCACCTCACTAGCGTTGGAAAACATTCAGTACTTC. Translation: CAWSTSLALENIQYF.

The V and J genes are TRBV18 and TRBJ2-7, with TRBD2 matching over 7 bases. V gave up 4 bases and J gave up 7 bases; unmatched junction bases: 13. Germline-derived CDR1 and CDR2 are KGHSH and LQKENI. CDR3 size: 15 residues. CDR3 protein: CASSLGSGRAREQYF. DNA for the CDR3: TGTGCCAGCTCACTCGGTTCGGGGAGGGCCAGGGAGCAGTACTTC.

The V and J genes are TRBV19 and TRBJ2-4; 8 positions agree with TRBD1. Germline V gives CDR1 LNHDA, CDR2 SQIVND (reference sequence). The CDR3 has 17 residues. V shed 1 base and J 2 bases; nucleotides not matched to a gene: 7. DNA for the CDR3: TGTGCCAGTAGTATAGGACAGGGGCGGAGAACCAAAAACATTCAGTACTTC. Its protein product is CASSIGQGRRTKNIQYF.

The chain couples TRBV19 to TRBJ1-3; 8 nucleotides align to TRBD1. The germline gives CDR1 LNHDA, CDR2 SQIVND (reference sequence). The CDR3 runs 14 residues. Trimming removed 5 bases from V and 5 bases from J; junction bases left unmatched: 5. CDR3 sequence reads: CASSPDRGRNTIYF. DNA for the CDR3: TGTGCCAGTAGTCCCGACAGGGGACGAAACACCATATATTTT.

The genes are TRBV30 and TRBJ1-5; D unresolved. Trimming removed 0 bases at V and 6 bases at J, with 9 bases between. CDR3 length equals 13 residues. Germline CDR1 and CDR2: GTSNPN and SVGIG (reference sequence). This CDR3 reads CAWSVAGSQPQHF. The CDR3 bases are TGTGCCTGGAGTGTGGCGGGTAGTCAGCCCCAGCATTTT.

The CDR3 sequence: CASSRLLSGTPAANYGYTF. The CDR3 bases are TGTGCCAGCAGCCGACTACTCTCCGGGACTCCCGCGGCTAACTATGGCTACACCTTC. The chain carries TRBV4-2 and TRBJ1-2; TRBD1 might be the D (5 bases). V was pared by 4 bases and J by 0 bases, with 24 bases between. Germline CDR1 is LGHNA and CDR2 is YNFKEQ. The CDR3 covers 19 residues.

This sequence joins TRBV6-5 and TRBJ2-5; maybe TRBD1 (6 bases). Trimming pared 6 bases from V and 2 bases from J, leaving 16 bases between. Germline loops: CDR1 MNHEY, CDR2 SVGAGI. The CDR3 is 15 amino acids. The CDR3 here is CASRESLDRQETQYF. In DNA, the CDR3 is TGTGCCAGCAGAGAGAGCTTGGACAGACAAGAGACCCAGTACTTC.

The CDR3 spells CASSPSGLSSYEQYF. CDR3 DNA sequence: TGTGCCAGCAGCCCTAGCGGCCTAAGCTCCTACGAGCAGTACTTC. V is TRBV3-1 (or the pseudogene TRBV3-2) and J is TRBJ2-7, with 7 bases that match TRBD2. The CDR3 has 15 amino acids. Losses at the gene ends were 4 bases for V and 0 bases for J; bases not matched to a gene: 6. Per germline, CDR1 LGHDT and CDR2 YNNKEL (reference sequence).

This chain uses TRBV7-8 with TRBJ2-7; 7 bases align to TRBD2. Trimming took 8 bases from V and 0 from J; bases not matched to a gene: 13. Germline V gives CDR1 SGHVS, CDR2 FQNEAQ. This CDR3 has 16 residues. As DNA, the CDR3 is TGTGCCAGCCAAATTGGGCTAGCGGCCAGCTCCTACGAGCAGTACTTC. It is translated as CASQIGLAASSYEQYF.

This clone appeared once. The CDR3 sequence is CAWSFSDEQYF. CDR3 DNA: TGTGCCTGGAGTTTTTCGGACGAGCAGTACTTC. J is TRBJ2-7 and V is TRBV30; D remains unclear. The germline CDR1 and CDR2 sequences are GTSNPN and SVGIG (reference sequence). The CDR3 is made up of 11 amino acids. V was clipped by 2 bases and J by 5 bases, with 7 bases between them.

The chain couples TRBV12-3 or TRBV12-4 to TRBJ2-1; no definite D call. V lost 6 bases and J lost 4, with 7 bases in between. This CDR3 region has 12 residues. CDR3 nucleotide sequence: TGTGCCAGCAGCCCCCCTTACAATGAGCAGTTCTTC. Translated, it gives CASSPPYNEQFF.

The chain joins TRBV27 to TRBJ1-5; D not certain. This CDR3 region has 15 residues. Between the trimmed V and J ends, which lost 0 bases and 6 bases, there was a span of 12 bases. Germline CDR1 and CDR2: MNHEY and SMNVEV (reference sequence). The CDR3 bases are TGTGCCAGCAGTTTATCTCCAGGAACGGGTCAGCCCCAGCATTTT. The encoded protein is CASSLSPGTGQPQHF.